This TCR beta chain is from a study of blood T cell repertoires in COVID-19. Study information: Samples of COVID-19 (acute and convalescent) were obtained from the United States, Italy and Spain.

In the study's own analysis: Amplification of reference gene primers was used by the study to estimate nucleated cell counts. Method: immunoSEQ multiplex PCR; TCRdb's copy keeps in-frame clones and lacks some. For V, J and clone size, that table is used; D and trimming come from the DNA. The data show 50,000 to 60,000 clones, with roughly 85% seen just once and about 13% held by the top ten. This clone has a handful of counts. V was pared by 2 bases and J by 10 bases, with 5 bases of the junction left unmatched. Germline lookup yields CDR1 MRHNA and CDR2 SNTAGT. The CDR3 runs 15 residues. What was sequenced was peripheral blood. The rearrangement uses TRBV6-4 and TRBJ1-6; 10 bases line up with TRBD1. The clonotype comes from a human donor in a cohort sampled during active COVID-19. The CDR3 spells CASSDEGQGSSPLHF. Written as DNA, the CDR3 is TGTGCCAGCAGTGACGAGGGACAGGGGTCGTCACCCCTCCACTTT.